The next 13 T cell receptor beta chains were all read from a single sample in a study of T cells after yellow fever vaccination. TCRdb reprocessed the 5' RACE reads via MiXCR and lists one record per CDR3 protein. The repertoire holds 140,000 to 150,000 distinct CDR3 sequences, about 6.2% seen once, with more than 0.6% in the top ten. The input for sequencing was CD4+ T cells sorted from PBMCs, taken 10 days after the yellow fever booster vaccination. All receptors come from a man aged 30 to 39 who received the YFV17D yellow fever vaccine.

There are many counts of this clonotype. The gene calls are TRBV7-2 and TRBJ2-3, with D perhaps matching TRBD1 or TRBD2 (6 bases each). The CDR3 extends over 16 amino acids. The V and J ends lost 5 bases and 0 bases respectively, with 15 bases between them. Germline loops: CDR1 SGHTA, CDR2 FQGNSA. The DNA of the CDR3 is TGTGCCAGCAGCCCACGCCCGGGGGCTAGCACAGATACGCAGTATTTT. The encoded protein is CASSPRPGASTDTQYF.

This clonotype was picked up many times. The CDR3 loop reads CSACDSGASEQFF. In nucleotides, the CDR3 is TGCAGTGCTTGCGACTCAGGGGCCTCTGAGCAGTTCTTC. The chain links TRBV20-1 to TRBJ2-1, with D possibly TRBD1 on 6 matching bases. CDR3 size: 13 residues. V was pared by 5 bases and J by 9 bases, with 17 bases between. The germline V gene has CDR1 DFQATT and CDR2 SNEGSKA (reference sequence).

V usage is TRBV4-2 and J usage is TRBJ1-4; D call uncertain. The CDR3 is 14 residues long. V was pared by 4 bases and J by 8 bases, with 14 bases between. The germline V gene encodes CDR1 LGHNA and CDR2 YNFKEQ. CDR3 sequence reads: CASSRGREGEKLFF. In nucleotides, the CDR3 is TGTGCCAGCAGCCGTGGACGGGAGGGCGAAAAACTGTTTTTT.

This clonotype appeared many times. The chain combines TRBV28 with TRBJ2-5; the D gene is possibly TRBD2 (7 bases). The germline CDR1 and CDR2 sequences are MDHEN and SYDVKM. The V end was cut by 8 bases, the J end by 6 bases, with 16 bases between. This CDR3 is 13 amino acids long. The CDR3: CASGGADRKTQYF. The CDR3 region has the DNA TGTGCCAGCGGGGGGGCGGACCGAAAGACCCAGTACTTC.

This clonotype was seen repeatedly, ten times or more. The chain combines TRBV4-1 with TRBJ1-2; 7 bases fit TRBD1. CDR1 is MGHRA, CDR2 YSYEKL, per germline. The CDR3 is 13 residues long. J lost 9 bases, V lost 4 bases, and 8 bases had no gene match. The chain's CDR3 is CASSRRDSQSYTF. The CDR3, as DNA: TGCGCCAGCAGCCGCCGGGACAGTCAAAGCTACACCTTC.

In its sample, this clonotype was seen many times. The CDR3 DNA reads as TGTGCCAGCAGCCCTAGCTTTGGTAGGGAGACCCAGTACTTC. Translation gives CASSPSFGRETQYF. V and J are TRBV6-5 and TRBJ2-5; D might be TRBD2 (5 bases). The V and J ends lost 6 bases and 5 bases respectively, with 16 bases between them. Germline lookup yields CDR1 MNHEY and CDR2 SVGAGI. This CDR3 is built from 14 residues.

The chain carries TRBV27 and TRBJ1-2; D possibly corresponds to TRBD1 (6 bases). Germline CDR1 reads MNHEY; CDR2 reads SMNVEV (reference sequence). V was trimmed by 6 bases and J by 0 bases, leaving 29 bases between them. The CDR3 extends over 20 amino acids. Written as DNA, the CDR3 is TGTGCCAGCAGGCGGGTTGACCTTCACAGGGAGGTCGACGCTAACTATGGCTACACCTTC. Its translation is CASRRVDLHREVDANYGYTF.

At least ten counts were recorded for this clonotype. The chain joins TRBV11-2 to TRBJ2-7, with 9 bases aligning to TRBD1. In germline, CDR1 is SGHAT, CDR2 FQNNGV. This CDR3 contains 15 residues. V shed 2 bases, J shed 0 bases, and the junction held 2 bases outside the gene matches. The CDR3 loop is CASSLRTGVSYEQYF. In DNA form, the CDR3 reads TGTGCCAGCAGCTTAAGGACAGGGGTCTCCTACGAGCAGTACTTC.

This clonotype was observed a handful of times. The rearrangement joins TRBV18 to TRBJ2-7, with no clear D. CDR1 is KGHSH and CDR2 is LQKENI in the germline V gene. The CDR3 covers 14 residues. The ends were cut back, 3 bases at V and 1 base at J, with 10 bases in the middle. CDR3 in amino acids: CASSPAASSYEQYF. In DNA form, the CDR3 reads TGTGCCAGCTCACCCGCGGCCAGTTCCTACGAGCAGTACTTC.

On this clonotype: One base away lies a much larger clone, so this may be a sequencing read error. The J gene is TRBJ2-2, the V gene TRBV7-2, with D maybe TRBD2 (5 bases). Germline V gene lookup returns CDR1 SGHTA and CDR2 FQGNSA. The length of the CDR3 is 13 residues. The CDR3 DNA reads TGTGCCAGCAGCTCCCGGAACACCGGGGATCTGTTTTTT. Protein sequence: CASSSRNTGDLFF.

This clonotype has ten or more counts. The chain recombines TRBV5-1 with TRBJ1-2; D perhaps matches TRBD1 (5 bases). The germline V and J ends were trimmed by 5 bases and 4 bases, with 15 bases remaining between them. This CDR3 has 14 amino acids. CDR1 and CDR2 (germline): SGHRS, YFSETQ. In nucleotides, the CDR3 is TGCGCCAGCAGGGCAACAGGCCCCCTCTATGGCTACACCTTC. Translation gives CASRATGPLYGYTF.

The J gene is TRBJ1-5, the V gene TRBV7-2, with D possibly matching TRBD1 (5 bases). V was shortened by 0 bases and J by 6 bases, with 12 bases between the two germline ends. The germline gives CDR1 SGHTA, CDR2 FQGNSA. The CDR3 consists of 15 residues. CDR3 in DNA: TGTGCCAGCAGCTTAGCGAGCGGGGCTGTTCAGCCCCAGCATTTT. Residues: CASSLASGAVQPQHF.

This clonotype was recorded many times. The rearrangement links TRBV2 to TRBJ2-3; a possible D gene is TRBD2 (5 bases). CDR1 and CDR2 from the germline V gene are SNHLY and FYNNEI. V lost 5 bases and J 6 bases, leaving 12 bases between the germline ends. The CDR3 is made up of 13 amino acids. CDR3 region: CASSSQRRDTQYF. In nucleotides, the CDR3 is TGTGCCAGCAGTTCCCAGAGGAGGGATACGCAGTATTTT.